The source of this TCR beta chain is a study of T cell responses to AZD1222 COVID-19 vaccine. Broader study findings: The repertoires were collected only after the peak T cell response. In a largely white British group with more females than males, clonal diversity was possibly underestimated. At study baseline, merely several AZD1222 recipients were seropositive.

Profiled with immunoSEQ multiplex PCR; TCRdb holds only in-frame clones, not every one. This sample has tens of thousands of clones, with approximately 83% found just once. Germline V gene data show CDR1 as SSHAT and CDR2 as FNYEAQ (reference sequence). The length of the CDR3 is 15 residues. The ends lost 5 bases at V and 9 bases at J; junction bases unmatched: 10. As for this clone: Antigen: not known.

V and J are TRBV7-7 and TRBJ2-1, with 10 bases fitting TRBD1. The material sequenced was peripheral blood, taken 28 days after the second AZD1222 dose. The clonotype was recovered from an adult who received the AZD1222 COVID-19 vaccine. The CDR3 nucleotides read TGTGCCAGCAGCCCGTCGGCGACAGGGGGCGCTGAGCAGTTCTTC. It is translated as CASSPSATGGAEQFF.